Sequencing of this T cell receptor (beta chain) was carried out in a study of blood T cells in healthy people across ages. General study findings and limits: Lack of knowledge of donor CMV status possibly confounded expanded clonotype changes.

This clonotype turned up a few times. As yet, its antigen is unknown. A sample-barcoded 5' primer and a J-beta primer mix were used in a second PCR of roughly 7 to 12 cycles. One entry per CDR3 protein, called by TCRdb with MiXCR from the 5' RACE reads. The sample records 540,000 or so distinct CDR3 sequences, nearly 25% being singletons. Germline CDR1 SGHRS, CDR2 YFSETQ. This CDR3 contains 13 residues. The V and J ends lost 4 bases and 2 bases respectively, with 8 bases between them. These data were also filed under a second study, of T cells of mothers and their children. In that study: Nine systemically healthy Caucasian donors: three mothers, six children. Extraction yielded RNA that went, in full, into cDNA synthesis at about 1.5 ug per 15 ul.

The chain has TRBV5-1 and TRBJ2-3; D not resolved. The sample taken for sequencing was blood. The sequence was obtained from a boy between 10 and 17 years old in good health. The CDR3 here is CASSPIITDTQYF. The DNA of the CDR3 is TGCGCCAGCAGCCCGATCATCACAGATACGCAGTATTTT.